A single sample gave rise to the 27 T cell receptor beta chains below, sequenced in a study of cytomegalovirus exposure and HLA in healthy donors. The PCR ran on 60 Vbeta and 13 Jbeta primers. Produced via immunoSEQ multiplex PCR; TCRdb's table is partial and in-frame only. The table includes 150,000 to 200,000 clones, 55% to 75% detected once. Source material: PBMCs. These receptors originate from a human donor in good health.

The chain links TRBV7-2 to TRBJ1-5; D ambiguous. The V gene's germline CDR1 is SGHTA and CDR2 FQGNSA. Between the trimmed V and J ends, which lost 4 bases and 5 bases, there was a span of 9 bases. The CDR3 contains 13 residues. In nucleotides, the CDR3 is TGTGCCAGCAGCTCCGACTCCTATCAGCCCCAGCATTTT. Translating it yields CASSSDSYQPQHF.

The chain employs TRBV6-1 and TRBJ2-1; D possibly corresponds to TRBD1 (6 bases). Germline CDR1 MNHNS, CDR2 SASEGT. CDR3 size: 14 residues. Trimming cost V 1 base and J 8 bases, with 12 bases left between them. The CDR3 sequence: CASSEGGGKDEQFF. DNA for the CDR3: TGTGCCAGCAGTGAAGGAGGGGGTAAAGATGAGCAGTTCTTC.

This CDR3 reads CASSPLDSRFGELFF. In nucleotides, the CDR3 is TGTGCCAGCTCACCACTGGACAGCCGGTTCGGGGAGCTGTTTTTT. This chain joins TRBV18 and TRBJ2-2, with D perhaps matching TRBD1 (6 bases). Trimming cost V 1 base and J 7 bases, with 13 bases left between them. This CDR3 contains 15 residues. The germline V gene encodes CDR1 KGHSH and CDR2 LQKENI.

This sequence joins TRBV5-1 and TRBJ2-7; the D gene is possibly TRBD2 (7 bases). Trimming pared 4 bases from V and 0 bases from J, leaving 17 bases between. This CDR3 contains 16 residues. Germline loops: CDR1 SGHRS, CDR2 YFSETQ. The CDR3 DNA reads TGCGCCAGCAGCCAGAGGGGGGGACGGGACTCCTACGAGCAGTACTTC. Encoded protein: CASSQRGGRDSYEQYF.

The chain links TRBV5-6 to TRBJ1-2, with D uncertain. V was shortened by 0 bases and J by 5 bases, with 11 bases between the two germline ends. Germline V gene sequence: CDR1 SGHDT, CDR2 YYEEEE. This CDR3 has 14 residues. CDR3 sequence: CASSLDGVRYGYTF. The DNA of the CDR3 is TGTGCCAGCAGCTTGGACGGGGTAAGGTATGGCTACACCTTC.

This clone was counted between two and nine times. The V and J genes are TRBV27 and TRBJ2-2; TRBD2 is a possible D gene (5 bases). V lost 5 bases to trimming and J lost 1 base, with 11 bases between them. Looked up from germline, CDR1 is MNHEY and CDR2 is SMNVEV (reference sequence). The CDR3 totals 15 residues. In nucleotides, the CDR3 is TGTGCCAGCAGTATGTTACGGGGGAACACCGGGGAGCTGTTTTTT. It translates to CASSMLRGNTGELFF.

The gene calls are TRBV10-3 and TRBJ2-7, with D tentatively TRBD2 (6 bases). The CDR3 consists of 13 residues. Germline CDR1 reads ENHRY; CDR2 reads SYGVKD. Trimming stripped 4 bases from V and 7 bases from J, with 14 bases between. This CDR3 is CAISAMDRGEQYF. CDR3 sequence (DNA): TGTGCCATCAGTGCAATGGATCGGGGGGAGCAGTACTTC.

As regards this clone: Additional DNA sequences in this sample encode the identical CDR3. The chain uses TRBV7-9 and TRBJ2-3; 7 nucleotides match TRBD2. The germline gives CDR1 SEHNR, CDR2 FQNEAQ (reference sequence). The V gene end was trimmed by 3 bases and the J gene end by 2 bases; junction bases not matched to a gene: 2. The CDR3 is made up of 14 amino acids. CDR3 bases: TGTGCCAGCAGCTTGGGGGGGGACACAGATACGCAGTATTTT. It codes for CASSLGGDTDTQYF.

V and J are TRBV6-5 and TRBJ1-6, with D unclear. V lost 2 bases and J 9 bases, leaving 5 bases between the germline ends. The CDR3 runs to 12 residues. CDR1 MNHEY and CDR2 SVGAGI come from the germline V gene. In DNA form, the CDR3 reads TGTGCCAGCAGTTACGAGGGTTCACCCCTCCACTTT. Translating gives CASSYEGSPLHF.

The rearrangement links TRBV10-2 to TRBJ1-6; D is possibly TRBD1 (5 bases). V gave up 6 bases and J gave up 3 bases, with 12 bases separating them. Germline V CDR1 and CDR2: WSHSY, SAAADI. The CDR3 sequence is 15 residues long. CDR3 bases: TGCGCCAGCAGAGCCCGACAGTTCTATAATTCACCCCTCCACTTT. Translation gives CASRARQFYNSPLHF.

The gene calls are TRBV19 and TRBJ2-1, with TRBD2 as a possible D gene (5 bases). V was pared by 4 bases and J by 4 bases, with 11 bases between. Germline assignment: CDR1 LNHDA and CDR2 SQIVND (reference sequence). CDR3 length: 14 residues. CDR3: CASSTTSTYNEQFF. CDR3 nucleotides: TGTGCCAGTAGTACAACTAGTACGTACAATGAGCAGTTCTTC.

CDR3 region: CASSLFSDIGVKLFF. The DNA for the CDR3 is TGTGCCAGCAGCTTATTTTCGGACATAGGCGTAAAACTGTTTTTT. The J gene is TRBJ1-4, the V gene TRBV13; a possible D gene is TRBD1 (5 bases). V lost 2 bases to trimming and J lost 10 bases, with 17 bases between them. Germline values: CDR1 PRHDT, CDR2 FYEKMQ (reference sequence). The CDR3 spans 15 residues.

V and J are TRBV19 and TRBJ1-6; D is uncertain. Germline V gene data show CDR1 as LNHDA and CDR2 as SQIVND (reference sequence). V was cut by 9 bases and J by 8 bases, with 8 bases left in between. There are 11 residues in the CDR3. CDR3 sequence: CASSGDSPLHF. The CDR3 DNA reads as TGTGCCAGCTCCGGGGATTCACCCCTCCACTTT.

The V gene is TRBV5-1, the J gene TRBJ2-3; 12 bases are a match to TRBD2. The CDR3 has 14 residues. V was clipped by 7 bases and J by 0 bases; unmatched bases: 0. Germline V gene sequence: CDR1 SGHRS, CDR2 YFSETQ. This CDR3 reads CASGTSGSTDTQYF. The DNA of the CDR3 is TGCGCCAGCGGGACTAGCGGGAGCACAGATACGCAGTATTTT.

The V gene is TRBV30, the J gene TRBJ2-5; D is perhaps TRBD2 (5 bases). Germline CDR1 GTSNPN, CDR2 SVGIG (reference sequence). V lost 2 bases and J lost 5, with 24 bases in between. This CDR3 is built from 17 residues. The CDR3 nucleotides read TGTGCCTGGAGTTCTAGAGGGATTTTTTTGGAGGTGGAGACCCAGTACTTC. Its protein product is CAWSSRGIFLEVETQYF.

The chain's CDR3 is CATSRAGNTGELFF. CDR3 DNA sequence: TGTGCCACCAGCAGAGCGGGGAACACCGGGGAGCTGTTTTTT. The chain employs TRBV15 and TRBJ2-2; D is undetermined. Germline CDR1 is LNHNV and CDR2 is YYDKDF (reference sequence). V lost 1 base and J 1 base, leaving 4 bases between the germline ends. The CDR3 loop spans 14 amino acids.

V gene TRBV29-1 combines with J gene TRBJ1-1; D gene unclear. The CDR3 is made up of 14 amino acids. V lost 6 bases to trimming and J lost 2 bases, with 16 bases between them. Germline V gene sequence: CDR1 SQVTM, CDR2 ANQGSEA. The CDR3 is CSVPLRVGNTEAFF. The CDR3 DNA reads TGCAGCGTCCCCCTTCGAGTTGGTAACACTGAAGCTTTCTTT.

This chain links TRBV14 with TRBJ1-5, with D tentatively TRBD1 (6 bases). Trimming left V 1 base short and J 5 bases short, with 15 bases between. Germline V gene data show CDR1 as SGHDN and CDR2 as FVKESK. The CDR3 length is 16 residues. CDR3 nucleotide sequence: TGTGCCAGCAGCCAAGCAAGCTACAGGGACGATCAGCCCCAGCATTTT. Translation gives CASSQASYRDDQPQHF.

V and J are TRBV5-6 and TRBJ1-1; weak D call: TRBD1 (5 bases). Germline V CDR1 and CDR2: SGHDT, YYEEEE. CDR3 length: 14 amino acids. Trimming removed 2 bases from V and 1 base from J, with 9 bases in between. The CDR3 DNA follows: TGTGCCAGCAGCTTCAGGGTGGGGAACACTGAAGCTTTCTTT. It specifies CASSFRVGNTEAFF.

The CDR3, as DNA: TGTGCCAGCAGCCCAGACCCGGGGGGGTCCTACAATGAGCAGTTCTTC. Amino acids: CASSPDPGGSYNEQFF. The J gene is TRBJ2-1, the V gene TRBV14, with 8 bases that match TRBD2. The germline gives CDR1 SGHDN, CDR2 FVKESK. The CDR3 loop spans 16 amino acids. V was pared by 4 bases and J by 1 base, with 6 bases of the junction left unmatched.

This clone has only a few counts. V usage is TRBV5-6 and J usage is TRBJ2-7, with D unresolved. Germline CDR1 SGHDT, CDR2 YYEEEE. The CDR3 loop spans 12 amino acids. Trimming took off 3 bases at V and 4 bases at J, with 8 bases between the two ends. The DNA for the CDR3 is TGTGCCAGCAGCTCCCCCCGTTACGAGCAGTACTTC. This encodes CASSSPRYEQYF.

The gene calls are TRBV7-9 and TRBJ2-7; 8 bases map to TRBD1. With V trimmed by 4 bases and J by 0 bases, 5 bases remained unmatched. This CDR3 is built from 15 residues. Germline CDR1 SEHNR, CDR2 FQNEAQ (reference sequence). The CDR3 here is CASSSRTGSSYEQYF. CDR3 nucleotide sequence: TGTGCCAGCAGCTCGAGGACAGGGAGCTCCTACGAGCAGTACTTC.

The chain couples TRBV7-9 to TRBJ1-1; D is undetermined. The CDR3 extends over 13 amino acids. V was shortened by 0 bases and J by 8 bases, with 10 bases between the two germline ends. The germline V gene has CDR1 SEHNR and CDR2 FQNEAQ (reference sequence). The CDR3: CASSLATTGEAFF. CDR3 nucleotide sequence: TGTGCCAGCAGCTTAGCCACGACGGGGGAAGCTTTCTTT.

The rearrangement uses TRBV12-5 and TRBJ1-1; 8 nucleotides line up with TRBD1. Per germline, CDR1 LGHNT and CDR2 FRNRAP. V gave up 6 bases and J gave up 3 bases; unmatched junction bases: 9. This CDR3 is built from 15 residues. The CDR3 sequence: CASGRGRFLDTEAFF. CDR3 in DNA: TGTGCTAGTGGCAGGGGGCGTTTTCTGGACACTGAAGCTTTCTTT.

The genes are TRBV4-1 and TRBJ1-2, with 9 bases aligning to TRBD1. This CDR3 has 15 residues. V lost 4 bases, J lost 6 bases, and 9 bases stayed unmatched. Germline values: CDR1 MGHRA, CDR2 YSYEKL. The CDR3 nucleotides are TGCGCCAGCAGCCCTACAGGGGGCGCCGGGAATGGCTACACCTTC. Its translation: CASSPTGGAGNGYTF.

The chain employs TRBV29-1 and TRBJ1-2; tentatively, D is TRBD1 (6 bases). Deletions cut 6 bases from V and 4 bases from J, with 15 bases between. The CDR3 contains 13 residues. The germline gives CDR1 SQVTM, CDR2 ANQGSEA. The DNA for the CDR3 is TGCAGCGTCCCGTCAGGGGCGGGCTATGGCTACACCTTC. Its protein is CSVPSGAGYGYTF.

Details on this clone: Compared with germline, one end of the junction differs, possibly owing to a read error. Different DNA sequences within this sample yield the same CDR3. The rearrangement links TRBV6-5 to TRBJ1-1; 8 bases are shared with TRBD1. Germline loops: CDR1 MNHEY, CDR2 SVGAGI. The CDR3 runs 15 residues. The CDR3 loop reads CASSPPAQGGAEAFF. The CDR3 DNA reads TGTGCCAGCAGTCCCCCAGCACAGGGGGGGGCTGAGGCTTTCTTT.